Listed here are 26 T cell receptor beta chains from one sample, sequenced in a study of blood T cell repertoires in COVID-19. Repertoires were generated with immunoSEQ multiplex PCR, while TCRdb's copy carries only in-frame clones and drops some. Of 200,000 to 250,000 clones in the sample, approximately 86% were seen once. The sample comprised peripheral blood. All receptors derive from an elderly woman with acute or convalescent COVID-19.

The rearrangement joins TRBV5-1 to TRBJ2-3, with TRBD2 as a possible D gene (6 bases). The V end lost 4 bases, the J end lost 4 bases, and 13 bases lay between the germline ends. Germline V lookup: CDR1 SGHRS, CDR2 YFSETQ. This CDR3 contains 14 residues. In DNA form, the CDR3 reads TGCGCCAGCAGCCGGGACTTCCCCCCAGATACGCAGTATTTT. Its translation: CASSRDFPPDTQYF.

The CDR3, as DNA: TGTGCCAGCAGTTACCTAGGGACTAGCGCCTCCTACGAGCAGTACTTC. As protein: CASSYLGTSASYEQYF. This chain links TRBV6-2 or TRBV6-3 with TRBJ2-7; 10 nucleotides align to TRBD2. Germline assignment: CDR1 MNHEY and CDR2 SVGEGT. The CDR3 runs to 16 residues. V lost 2 bases and J lost 0; bases outside the gene matches: 4.

The table lists this clone with a few counts. The chain uses TRBV5-1 and TRBJ1-6, with TRBD1 as a possible D gene (5 bases). Trimming pared 4 bases from V and 6 bases from J, leaving 14 bases between. This CDR3 spans 15 amino acids. From germline, CDR1 is SGHRS and CDR2 YFSETQ. CDR3 DNA sequence: TGCGCCAGCAGCGAAACCGGGACTGGTAATTCACCCCTCCACTTT. Translation: CASSETGTGNSPLHF.

The genes are TRBV5-4 and TRBJ2-3, with D perhaps TRBD1 (6 bases). V was pared by 1 base and J by 4 bases, with 7 bases between. CDR3 length equals 13 residues. The germline CDR1 and CDR2 sequences are SGHNT and YYREEE (reference sequence). CDR3 loop: CASSLKGADTQYF. In DNA form, the CDR3 reads TGTGCCAGCAGCTTGAAGGGGGCAGATACGCAGTATTTT.

The genes are TRBV4-1 and TRBJ2-2; 10 bases map to TRBD1. The CDR3 is 16 residues long. Germline loops: CDR1 MGHRA, CDR2 YSYEKL. V trimming: 1 base; J trimming: 4 bases; junction bases outside the gene matches: 3. For the CDR3, the DNA is TGCGCCAGCAGCCAAGGACAGGGGGCGCGCACCGGGGAGCTGTTTTTT. As protein: CASSQGQGARTGELFF.

A few counts support this clone. The V call is TRBV19, the J call TRBJ1-6; TRBD1 aligns across 7 bases. This CDR3 is built from 18 residues. Germline V CDR1 and CDR2: LNHDA, SQIVND (reference sequence). Unmatched junction bases numbered 9, after V lost 4 bases and J lost 0 bases. CDR3 coding DNA: TGTGCCAGTAGTACACGGACAGGCTCGAGCTCCTATAATTCACCCCTCCACTTT. Amino acid sequence: CASSTRTGSSSYNSPLHF.

The sample holds one count of this clone. The rearrangement joins TRBV30 to TRBJ1-2, with 7 positions matching TRBD1. Germline CDR1 reads GTSNPN; CDR2 reads SVGIG (reference sequence). The CDR3 consists of 15 residues. V lost 3 bases and J lost 7; bases outside the gene matches: 14. The CDR3 here is CAWSENPGQLVGYTF. For the CDR3, the DNA is TGTGCCTGGAGCGAGAACCCGGGACAGCTTGTTGGCTACACCTTC.

The chain uses TRBV19 and TRBJ1-2; D is unresolved. The ends were cut back, 3 bases at V and 2 bases at J, with 13 bases in the middle. The germline CDR1 and CDR2 sequences are LNHDA and SQIVND (reference sequence). The CDR3 covers 15 residues. This CDR3 is CASSILAGLNYGYTF. The CDR3 DNA reads as TGTGCCAGTAGTATCTTGGCCGGACTAAACTATGGCTACACCTTC.

CDR3: CASSHKGAPYEQYF. In DNA form, the CDR3 reads TGTGCCAGCAGCCATAAAGGGGCCCCCTACGAGCAGTACTTC. V is TRBV3-1 (or the pseudogene TRBV3-2) and J is TRBJ2-7; D is perhaps TRBD1 (5 bases). The V end was cut by 3 bases, the J end by 2 bases, with 11 bases between. This CDR3 is built from 14 residues. CDR1 LGHDT and CDR2 YNNKEL come from the germline V gene (reference sequence).

The V and J genes are TRBV19 and TRBJ1-6; D uncertain. Germline lookup yields CDR1 LNHDA and CDR2 SQIVND (reference sequence). V dropped 9 bases and J dropped 0 bases, with 15 bases sitting between them. The CDR3 length is 16 residues. The chain's CDR3 is CASKTSRGSYNSPLHF. The CDR3, as DNA: TGTGCCAGCAAGACGTCTCGGGGCTCCTATAATTCACCCCTCCACTTT.

This chain uses TRBV3-1 (or the pseudogene TRBV3-2) with TRBJ1-3, with a weak D call TRBD1 (6 bases). Germline assignment: CDR1 LGHDT and CDR2 YNNKEL (reference sequence). With 4 bases removed from V and 0 bases from J, the gap between germline ends came to 10 bases. The CDR3 covers 15 residues. CDR3 DNA: TGTGCCAGCAGCCGACAGGCCTTCTCTGGAAACACCATATATTTT. Protein sequence: CASSRQAFSGNTIYF.

V is TRBV7-3 and J is TRBJ1-2, with a possible D match to TRBD1 (5 bases). Germline CDR1 is SGHTA and CDR2 is FQGTGA. V lost 2 bases and J lost 8, with 12 bases in between. CDR3 size: 13 residues. CDR3 sequence (DNA): TGTGCCAGCAGCTTATTGGGGGGGATCGGCTACACCTTC. Its protein product is CASSLLGGIGYTF.

In the case of this clone: At the DNA level, this CDR3 is encoded by other sequences in the same sample as well. The chain recombines TRBV5-6 with TRBJ1-1; D gene uncertain. This CDR3 is built from 15 residues. Per the germline V gene, CDR1 is SGHDT and CDR2 is YYEEEE. The V and J ends lost 4 bases and 3 bases respectively, with 16 bases between them. The CDR3 protein is CASSPRSNPDTEAFF. The DNA for the CDR3 is TGTGCCAGCAGCCCACGTTCTAATCCCGACACTGAAGCTTTCTTT.

On this clone itself: This sample includes further DNA sequences coding for the same CDR3. The gene calls are TRBV2 and TRBJ2-3; D remains ambiguous. There are 11 residues in the CDR3. Germline CDR1 is SNHLY and CDR2 is FYNNEI. V dropped 6 bases and J dropped 6 bases, with 7 bases sitting between them. CDR3 bases: TGTGCCAGCAGCCCACGGGATACGCAGTATTTT. As protein: CASSPRDTQYF.

The CDR3 loop is CASSLDLPRANEKLFF. The CDR3 DNA reads TGTGCCAGCAGCTTAGATCTCCCCAGGGCTAATGAAAAACTGTTTTTT. The rearrangement links TRBV11-2 to TRBJ1-4; maybe TRBD1 (5 bases). V was pared by 0 bases and J by 3 bases, with 11 bases between. This CDR3 region has 16 residues. CDR1 and CDR2 (germline): SGHAT, FQNNGV. Variable domain in full (rest from reference TRBV11-2 and TRBJ1-4): EAGVAQSPRYKIIEKRQSVAFWCNPISGHATLYWYQQILGQGPKLLIQFQNNGVVDDSQLPKDRFSAERLKGVDSTLKIQPAKLEDSAVYLCASSLDLPRANEKLFFGSGTQLSVL.

The chain combines TRBV28 with TRBJ1-2; perhaps TRBD1 as D (6 bases). The V gene's germline CDR1 is MDHEN and CDR2 SYDVKM. The length of the CDR3 is 12 residues. The V gene lost 3 bases and the J gene lost 8 bases, with 10 bases spanning the gap. The CDR3 sequence: CASSFAGEGYTF. CDR3 DNA sequence: TGTGCCAGCAGTTTCGCAGGGGAAGGCTACACCTTC.

This clone has a single count. The V and J genes are TRBV6-5 and TRBJ1-4; no clear D. Germline V gene data show CDR1 as MNHEY and CDR2 as SVGAGI. Trimming stripped 4 bases from V and 5 bases from J, with 11 bases between. The CDR3 loop spans 14 amino acids. The CDR3 DNA reads TGTGCCAGCAGTTCTCAGGTGGCGAATGAAAAACTGTTTTTT. It encodes CASSSQVANEKLFF.

The rearrangement joins TRBV15 to TRBJ2-1; D perhaps matches TRBD1 (5 bases). Germline V lookup: CDR1 LNHNV, CDR2 YYDKDF (reference sequence). V was cut by 0 bases and J by 7 bases, with 13 bases left in between. The CDR3 runs to 15 residues. The CDR3 DNA reads as TGTGCCACCAGCAGAGATCTAGGGGCCATGAATGAGCAGTTCTTC. It is translated as CATSRDLGAMNEQFF. Looking up the rest from reference TRBV15 and TRBJ2-1 gives the full variable domain: DAMVIQNPRYQVTQFGKPVTLSCSQTLNHNVMYWYQQKSSQAPKLLFHYYDKDFNNEADTPDNFQSRRPNTSFCFLDIRSPGLGDTAMYLCATSRDLGAMNEQFFGPGTRLTVL.

The chain combines TRBV18 with TRBJ1-6; 8 bases align to TRBD1. The CDR3 runs to 15 residues. CDR1 is KGHSH, CDR2 LQKENI, per germline. V was pared by 2 bases and J by 7 bases, with 4 bases of the junction left unmatched. CDR3 sequence (DNA): TGTGCCAGCTCACCATCGACAGGGGAGAATTCACCCCTCCACTTT. Its protein product is CASSPSTGENSPLHF.

The chain uses TRBV13 and TRBJ2-7, with 9 bases identical to TRBD1. The length of the CDR3 is 15 residues. V trimming: 5 bases; J trimming: 2 bases; junction bases outside the gene matches: 7. Germline V lookup: CDR1 PRHDT, CDR2 FYEKMQ (reference sequence). This CDR3 reads CASSEGQGWTYEQYF. The CDR3 DNA sequence: TGTGCCAGCAGCGAGGGACAGGGTTGGACCTACGAGCAGTACTTC.

The rearrangement joins TRBV13 to TRBJ2-5, with D possibly being TRBD2 (6 bases). The germline gives CDR1 PRHDT, CDR2 FYEKMQ (reference sequence). The CDR3 runs 16 residues. V lost 5 bases to trimming and J lost 5 bases, with 21 bases between them. In DNA form, the CDR3 reads TGTGCCAGCAGCCCGCCCCGCAGGGACTGGTGGGAGACCCAGTACTTC. Protein product: CASSPPRRDWWETQYF.

The chain's CDR3 is CASSFKQGDNSPLHF. The CDR3 nucleotides read TGTGCCAGCTCGTTCAAACAGGGTGATAATTCACCCCTCCACTTT. The chain uses TRBV18 and TRBJ1-6, with D maybe TRBD1 (6 bases). CDR1 is KGHSH and CDR2 is LQKENI in the germline V gene. The CDR3 runs 15 residues. Trimming removed 6 bases at V and 5 bases at J, with 14 bases between.

The chain uses TRBV19 and TRBJ1-2; 10 bases line up with TRBD1. V lost 7 bases, J lost 7 bases, and 15 bases stayed unmatched. Germline V gene lookup returns CDR1 LNHDA and CDR2 SQIVND (reference sequence). The CDR3 runs 16 residues. CDR3 region: CASILTGEGQGIGYTF. The CDR3 nucleotides are TGTGCCAGTATCCTGACTGGTGAGGGACAGGGGATTGGCTACACCTTC.

The V gene is TRBV5-6, the J gene TRBJ2-1; TRBD2 is a possible D gene (6 bases). The CDR3 consists of 14 residues. Germline-derived CDR1 and CDR2 are SGHDT and YYEEEE. Trimming shortened V by 7 bases and J by 5 bases, and 16 bases separated the two germline ends. The CDR3 is CASGERTTNNEQFF. CDR3 DNA: TGTGCCAGCGGAGAACGGACTACTAACAATGAGCAGTTCTTC. The variable domain in full, completed from reference TRBV5-6 and TRBJ2-1, reads DAGVTQSPTHLIKTRGQQVTLRCSPKSGHDTVSWYQQALGQGPQFIFQYYEEEERQRGNFPDRFSGHQFPNYSSELNVNALLLGDSALYLCASGERTTNNEQFFGPGTRLTVL.

The chain links TRBV9 to TRBJ2-1; 10 positions match TRBD1. Germline CDR1 is SGDLS and CDR2 is YYNGEE. Trimming took 0 bases from V and 4 from J; bases not matched to a gene: 4. The CDR3 length is 16 residues. The DNA of the CDR3 is TGTGCCAGCAGCGTAGGCGGGACAGGGGTTTACAATGAGCAGTTCTTC. It encodes CASSVGGTGVYNEQFF.

The gene calls are TRBV6-1 and TRBJ1-6; 7 bases are shared with TRBD1. This CDR3 region has 16 residues. The V and J ends lost 1 base and 6 bases, in that order; junction bases with no gene match: 6. The germline CDR1 and CDR2 sequences are MNHNS and SASEGT. CDR3 protein: CASSEVSGTVNSPLHF. In DNA form, the CDR3 reads TGTGCCAGCAGTGAAGTTTCCGGGACAGTTAATTCACCCCTCCACTTT.